Listed here are 14 T cell receptor beta chains from one sample, sequenced in a study of a mutant IDH1 vaccine in newly diagnosed glioma. These receptors are not linked to any known antigen. TCRdb's copy holds only in-frame clones and misses some; the assay was immunoSEQ multiplex PCR. The sample holds about 94,000 clones, over 85% seen once. The time point: week 47, end of study. The investigators gave 300 ug of mutant IDH1 20-mer peptide in each vaccine dose, together with topical imiquimod. Sequencing was performed on PBMCs, taken from a glioma patient whose treatment included an IDH1 peptide vaccine. These TCRs come from a woman aged 45 to 65 with glioma.

The V call is TRBV28, the J call TRBJ2-7; TRBD2 matches at 7 bases. Germline V CDR1 and CDR2: MDHEN, SYDVKM. CDR3 length: 15 amino acids. With 3 bases clipped from V and 5 bases from J, the junction kept 10 bases outside the gene matches. CDR3 residues: CASSLGGPRGNEQYF. CDR3 nucleotides: TGTGCCAGCAGTTTGGGAGGGCCCCGCGGGAACGAGCAGTACTTC. Variable domain in full (rest from reference TRBV28 and TRBJ2-7): DVKVTQSSRYLVKRTGEKVFLECVQDMDHENMFWYRQDPGLGLRLIYFSYDVKMKEKGDIPEGYSVSREKKERFSLILESASTNQTSMYLCASSLGGPRGNEQYFGPGTRLTVT.

V and J are TRBV6-5 and TRBJ2-3; TRBD2 matches 9 bases. The V segment lost 0 bases and the J segment 2 bases; nucleotides outside the gene matches: 3. Germline lookup yields CDR1 MNHEY and CDR2 SVGAGI. The CDR3 spans 16 residues. The CDR3 DNA sequence: TGTGCCAGCAGTTACTCTAGCGGGAGCTACACAGATACGCAGTATTTT. Protein: CASSYSSGSYTDTQYF.

The chain combines TRBV30 with TRBJ2-2, with 8 bases matching TRBD1. Unmatched junction bases numbered 7, after V lost 4 bases and J lost 6 bases. There are 14 residues in the CDR3. The germline CDR1 and CDR2 sequences are GTSNPN and SVGIG (reference sequence). CDR3 DNA: TGTGCCTGGACCCGGGACAGGTCGTCCGGGGAGCTGTTTTTT. It yields the protein CAWTRDRSSGELFF.

This sequence joins TRBV30 and TRBJ1-2; 8 positions match TRBD1. The V gene end was trimmed by 0 bases and the J gene end by 2 bases; junction bases not matched to a gene: 2. The CDR3 has 14 residues. Per the germline V gene, CDR1 is GTSNPN and CDR2 is SVGIG (reference sequence). This chain's CDR3 is CAWSVDRGNYGYTF. DNA for the CDR3: TGTGCCTGGAGTGTCGACAGGGGAAACTATGGCTACACCTTC. Full variable domain (rest looked up from reference TRBV30 and TRBJ1-2): SQTIHQWPATLVQPVGSPLSLECTVEGTSNPNLYWYRQAAGRGLQLLFYSVGIGQISSEVPQNLSASRPQDRQFILSSKKLLLSDSGFYLCAWSVDRGNYGYTFGSGTRLTVV.

This clone was counted a few times. J is TRBJ1-1 and V is TRBV6-5, with D uncertain. Trimming left V 10 bases short and J 5 bases short, with 11 bases between. The CDR3 covers 11 residues. Germline V lookup: CDR1 MNHEY, CDR2 SVGAGI. CDR3 amino acids: CATRTLTEAFF. DNA for the CDR3: TGTGCCACCCGGACTTTGACTGAAGCTTTCTTT.

The chain has TRBV2 and TRBJ2-1; tentatively, D is TRBD2 (7 bases). Germline-derived CDR1 and CDR2 are SNHLY and FYNNEI. The V and J ends lost 7 bases and 8 bases respectively, with 18 bases between them. There are 14 residues in the CDR3. The CDR3 is CASIGGRQVHEQFF. The CDR3 DNA reads as TGTGCCAGCATCGGCGGGAGACAGGTTCATGAGCAGTTCTTC.

The V gene is TRBV29-1, the J gene TRBJ2-5; TRBD1 agrees at 10 bases. Germline CDR1 is SQVTM and CDR2 is ANQGSEA. V shed 1 base, J shed 5 bases, and the junction held 13 bases outside the gene matches. The CDR3 consists of 17 residues. The CDR3 nucleotides read TGCAGCGTTGAAGGGGCCCCGGGACAGGGGCTGGCGGAGACCCAGTACTTC. This encodes CSVEGAPGQGLAETQYF. The full variable domain, in which reference TRBV29-1 and TRBJ2-5 provide the parts outside the CDR3, is SAVISQKPSRDICQRGTSLTIQCQVDSQVTMMFWYRQQPGQSLTLIATANQGSEATYESGFVIDKFPISRPNLTFSTLTVSNMSPEDSSIYLCSVEGAPGQGLAETQYFGPGTRLLVL.

The rearrangement uses TRBV19 and TRBJ1-2, with D possibly matching TRBD1 (5 bases). CDR1 LNHDA and CDR2 SQIVND come from the germline V gene (reference sequence). V gave up 6 bases and J gave up 4 bases, with 6 bases separating them. The CDR3 spans 11 residues. CDR3 in amino acids: CASRGRYGYTF. The CDR3 bases are TGTGCCAGTAGGGGGCGCTATGGCTACACCTTC.

The chain couples TRBV27 to TRBJ2-1, with D perhaps matching TRBD2 (6 bases). The CDR3 has 14 amino acids. Looked up from germline, CDR1 is MNHEY and CDR2 is SMNVEV (reference sequence). V was shortened by 1 base and J by 7 bases, with 11 bases between the two germline ends. The CDR3 DNA follows: TGTGCCAGCAGTTTATTAGGGACTGTAAATGAGCAGTTCTTC. This translates into CASSLLGTVNEQFF.

The chain employs TRBV5-1 and TRBJ2-1; 9 nucleotides agree with TRBD2. CDR1 SGHRS and CDR2 YFSETQ come from the germline V gene. V shed 2 bases, J shed 7 bases, and the junction held 7 bases outside the gene matches. CDR3 size: 15 residues. CDR3 in DNA: TGCGCCAGCAGCTTTCTAGCGGGGAGCGAGAATGAGCAGTTCTTC. Its translation: CASSFLAGSENEQFF.

The chain links TRBV2 to TRBJ1-2; TRBD1 might be the D (5 bases). The CDR3 spans 13 residues. CDR1 is SNHLY, CDR2 FYNNEI, per germline. The ends were cut back, 7 bases at V and 7 bases at J, with 16 bases in the middle. This CDR3 reads CASTPGALGGYTF. CDR3 sequence (DNA): TGTGCCAGCACTCCCGGGGCCCTGGGTGGCTACACCTTC. Together with reference TRBV2 and TRBJ1-2, the CDR3 gives the full variable domain: EPEVTQTPSHQVTQMGQEVILRCVPISNHLYFYWYRQILGQKVEFLVSFYNNEISEKSEIFDDQFSVERPDGSNFTLKIRSTKLEDSAMYFCASTPGALGGYTFGSGTRLTVV.

The chain is built from TRBV29-1 and TRBJ1-3; TRBD1 is a possible D gene (5 bases). Germline CDR1 is SQVTM and CDR2 is ANQGSEA. V was clipped by 6 bases and J by 4 bases, with 22 bases between them. CDR3 length: 16 residues. The chain's CDR3 is CSVWGPGMRGGNTIYF. The DNA of the CDR3 is TGCAGCGTCTGGGGCCCCGGGATGAGGGGAGGAAACACCATATATTTT.

This clone has a handful of counts. This chain joins TRBV6-1 and TRBJ1-4, with D unclear. The germline gives CDR1 MNHNS, CDR2 SASEGT. This CDR3 contains 13 residues. V was trimmed by 2 bases and J by 14 bases, leaving 15 bases between them. CDR3 sequence: CASSELVAGKLFF. The CDR3 nucleotides are TGTGCCAGCAGTGAACTTGTAGCGGGGAAGCTGTTTTTT.

V is TRBV12-5 and J is TRBJ2-5; D call uncertain. Trimming removed 2 bases from V and 5 bases from J, with 3 bases in between. This CDR3 comprises 11 residues. Germline CDR1 is LGHNT and CDR2 is FRNRAP. CDR3 protein: CASGLLETQYF. DNA of the CDR3: TGTGCTAGTGGTTTGTTGGAGACCCAGTACTTC.